The 16 T cell receptor beta chains below were found in one sample sequenced in a study of blood T cell repertoires in COVID-19 (dated by TCRdb to about 2020). Library preparation used the immunoSEQ multiplex PCR assay. TCRdb obtained this table from immuneACCESS and retained in-frame rearrangements with V and J assigned. These tables miss some clones; where compared with another copy, unresolved V genes account for less than half of the shortfall, and the remainder is unexplained. For this sample the table gives more than 40,000 clones, of which around nine tenths were detected only once. About 17% of the sample comes from the top ten. Sequencing was done on a sample of peripheral blood. All receptors come from a man in his sixties with active or convalescent COVID-19.

This sequence joins TRBV9 and TRBJ2-2; the D gene is possibly TRBD1 (6 bases). The CDR3 covers 13 residues. V was clipped by 2 bases and J by 4 bases, with 6 bases between them. Germline CDR1 SGDLS, CDR2 YYNGEE. DNA of the CDR3: TGTGCCAGCAGCGTGGACAGCACCGGGGAGCTGTTTTTT. This sequence encodes CASSVDSTGELFF.

The chain couples TRBV5-1 to TRBJ2-6, with no clear D. The CDR3 totals 16 residues. Trimming pared 0 bases from V and 2 bases from J, leaving 9 bases between. Germline values: CDR1 SGHRS, CDR2 YFSETQ. CDR3 loop: CASSLGQTAGANVLTF. CDR3 nucleotide sequence: TGCGCCAGCAGCTTGGGCCAAACTGCTGGGGCCAACGTCCTGACTTTC.

The genes are TRBV19 and TRBJ1-2; D not resolved. CDR1 is LNHDA, CDR2 SQIVND, per germline (reference sequence). The CDR3 has 12 residues. Deletions cut 3 bases from V and 5 bases from J, with 7 bases between. The CDR3 region is CASSMLQYGYTF. DNA for the CDR3: TGTGCCAGTAGTATGTTACAGTATGGCTACACCTTC. Complete variable domain (other parts from reference TRBV19 and TRBJ1-2): DGGITQSPKYLFRKEGQNVTLSCEQNLNHDAMYWYRQDPGQGLRLIYYSQIVNDFQKGDIAEGYSVSREKKESFPLTVTSAQKNPTAFYLCASSMLQYGYTFGSGTRLTVV.

The genes are TRBV3-1 (or the pseudogene TRBV3-2) and TRBJ1-2; 8 nucleotides agree with TRBD1. CDR1 LGHDT and CDR2 YNNKEL come from the germline V gene (reference sequence). The CDR3 spans 14 residues. With V trimmed by 4 bases and J by 6 bases, 7 bases remained unmatched. CDR3 nucleotides: TGTGCCAGCAGCCGGGAGCAGGGGGCGGATGGCTACACCTTC. Its protein is CASSREQGADGYTF.

The chain employs TRBV18 and TRBJ2-1; 11 bases agree with TRBD2. This CDR3 spans 15 amino acids. With V trimmed by 5 bases and J by 4 bases, 4 bases remained unmatched. The V gene's germline CDR1 is KGHSH and CDR2 LQKENI. The CDR3 region is CASSSSGGIYNEQFF. The CDR3 bases are TGTGCCAGCTCATCTAGCGGGGGGATATACAATGAGCAGTTCTTC.

The chain combines TRBV10-3 with TRBJ1-1; 9 bases are a match to TRBD1. CDR1 ENHRY and CDR2 SYGVKD come from the germline V gene. The CDR3 runs to 16 residues. The V segment lost 4 bases and the J segment 0 bases; nucleotides outside the gene matches: 6. The CDR3 spells CAISGDRAIMNTEAFF. In nucleotides, the CDR3 is TGTGCCATCAGTGGGGACAGGGCTATTATGAACACTGAAGCTTTCTTT.

The chain links TRBV4-2 to TRBJ2-6; 10 bases match TRBD2. The CDR3 covers 18 residues. V shed 4 bases and J 0 bases; nucleotides not matched to a gene: 6. Germline V CDR1 and CDR2: LGHNA, YNFKEQ. This CDR3 is CASSRGLAAVSGANVLTF. CDR3 in DNA: TGTGCCAGCAGCCGCGGACTAGCGGCGGTCTCTGGGGCCAACGTCCTGACTTTC.

The chain uses TRBV4-1 and TRBJ2-5; no definite D call. This CDR3 is built from 16 residues. Germline CDR1 and CDR2: MGHRA and YSYEKL. Trimming left V 4 bases short and J 2 bases short, with 17 bases between. In DNA, the CDR3 is TGCGCCAGCAGCCCAAGATATCGAGAGGAGCAAGAGACCCAGTACTTC. Its protein is CASSPRYREEQETQYF.

The chain joins TRBV6-5 to TRBJ1-1, with D tentatively TRBD1 (5 bases). Per germline, CDR1 MNHEY and CDR2 SVGAGI. The CDR3 runs to 14 residues. Trimming took off 6 bases at V and 0 bases at J, with 11 bases between the two ends. The CDR3 protein is CASRLQVLNTEAFF. CDR3 sequence (DNA): TGTGCCAGCAGATTACAGGTCCTGAACACTGAAGCTTTCTTT.

The genes are TRBV30 and TRBJ2-1; D is ambiguous. Germline V gives CDR1 GTSNPN, CDR2 SVGIG (reference sequence). This CDR3 is built from 13 residues. The germline V and J ends were trimmed by 4 bases and 12 bases, with 19 bases remaining between them. DNA of the CDR3: TGTGCCTGGACCGTCGCTCCAAATAGTGGGCAGTTCTTC. This encodes CAWTVAPNSGQFF. The full variable domain, rest sourced from reference TRBV30 and TRBJ2-1, is SQTIHQWPATLVQPVGSPLSLECTVEGTSNPNLYWYRQAAGRGLQLLFYSVGIGQISSEVPQNLSASRPQDRQFILSSKKLLLSDSGFYLCAWTVAPNSGQFFGPGTRLTVL.

This CDR3 reads CATRRLLEAGPTSTDTQYF. The DNA of the CDR3 is TGTGCCACCAGAAGGCTTTTGGAAGCGGGGCCGACTAGCACAGATACGCAGTATTTT. The gene calls are TRBV15 and TRBJ2-3; TRBD2 agrees at 7 bases. Germline lookup yields CDR1 LNHNV and CDR2 YYDKDF (reference sequence). The V and J ends lost 6 bases and 0 bases, in that order; junction bases with no gene match: 18. The CDR3 has 19 residues.

The chain has TRBV18 and TRBJ2-3; 9 bases align to TRBD2. The J segment lost 4 bases and the V segment lost 0 bases, leaving 5 bases of the junction unmatched. The CDR3 runs to 16 residues. Germline lookup yields CDR1 KGHSH and CDR2 LQKENI. The CDR3: CASSPPTSGSSDTQYF. Here the CDR3 DNA reads TGTGCCAGCTCACCACCCACTAGCGGGTCCTCAGATACGCAGTATTTT.

V usage is TRBV9 and J usage is TRBJ2-1; D unclear. Per germline, CDR1 SGDLS and CDR2 YYNGEE. CDR3 length equals 17 residues. Trimming took 4 bases from V and 0 from J, leaving 17 bases between them. The CDR3 spells CASSTPLSYSSYNEQFF. In nucleotides, the CDR3 is TGTGCCAGCAGCACCCCCCTCTCCTATAGCTCCTACAATGAGCAGTTCTTC.

This chain joins TRBV5-6 and TRBJ1-1; no definite D call. The ends were cut back, 1 base at V and 4 bases at J, with 14 bases in the middle. CDR1 is SGHDT and CDR2 is YYEEEE in the germline V gene. The CDR3 spans 15 residues. CDR3 protein: CASSLWAGVSTEAFF. CDR3 coding DNA: TGTGCCAGCAGCTTGTGGGCAGGTGTTAGCACTGAAGCTTTCTTT. Together with reference TRBV5-6 and TRBJ1-1, the CDR3 gives the full variable domain: DAGVTQSPTHLIKTRGQQVTLRCSPKSGHDTVSWYQQALGQGPQFIFQYYEEEERQRGNFPDRFSGHQFPNYSSELNVNALLLGDSALYLCASSLWAGVSTEAFFGQGTRLTVV.

The rearrangement links TRBV6-2 or TRBV6-3 to TRBJ2-7; 7 bases align to TRBD1. J gave up 0 bases and V 5 bases, and 4 bases lay outside the gene matches. This CDR3 has 14 residues. Germline CDR1 reads MNHEY; CDR2 reads SVGEGT. The CDR3 DNA sequence: TGTGCCAGCAGTACCTACAGGGGCTCCTACGAGCAGTACTTC. The encoded protein is CASSTYRGSYEQYF.

J is TRBJ1-6 and V is TRBV12-3 or TRBV12-4; 7 positions match TRBD1. The junction had 5 bases not matched to a gene; V was cut back by 7 bases and J by 8 bases. The CDR3 extends over 13 amino acids. The CDR3 DNA sequence: TGTGCCAGCAATTCAGACAGGGATTCACCCCTCCACTTT. It translates to CASNSDRDSPLHF.